A selection of T cell receptor beta chains follows, all from one sample in a study of T-cell reconstitution after alpha-beta-depleted transplantation in children. TCRdb reprocessed the PCR reads with MiXCR, giving one entry per CDR3 protein. Of about 130,000 distinct CDR3 sequences in the sample, about 9.6% are singletons; the top ten hold around 24%. This material consisted of PBMCs, mostly from graft donor cells, taken 180 days after TCRalphabeta/CD19-depleted stem cell transplant. The receptors shown here come from a girl under two years old who had a stem cell transplant for combined immunodeficiency, so the T cells may come from the graft donor. CDR3s include the opening cysteine and the closing phenylalanine or tryptophan. A D gene is named only where the DNA matches it firmly. The size field is filled for only some rows; it gives once, few, many or a size class.

v_call	cdr3_length	d_call	clone_size	j_call	cdr3_nt	cdr3_aa
TRBV7-2	14	.	.	TRBJ2-3	TGTGCCAGCAGCTTAGATAGGGTATCAGATACGCAGTATTTT	CASSLDRVSDTQYF
TRBV7-8	15	.	.	TRBJ1-5	TGTGCCAGCAGCTTAGATGGTGCGAGGAATCAGCCCCAGCATTTT	CASSLDGARNQPQHF
TRBV11-2	18	TRBD2	few	TRBJ2-1	TGTGCCAGCAGCTTAGGACTAGCGGGAGTCCTATCCTACAATGAGCAGTTCTTC	CASSLGLAGVLSYNEQFF
TRBV6-2/TRBV6-3	16	.	.	TRBJ2-2	TGTGCCAGCAGCTCCCCATCCTCTTCGAACACCGGGGAGCTGTTTTTT	CASSSPSSSNTGELFF
TRBV3-1	15	.	.	TRBJ2-7	TGTGCCAGCAGCCAAGCGGTTGACTCTTTCTACGAGCAGTACTTC	CASSQAVDSFYEQYF
TRBV12-3/TRBV12-4	14	.	few	TRBJ1-5	TGTGCCAGCAGTTCCCCGTTTAGCAATCAGCCCCAGCATTTT	CASSSPFSNQPQHF
TRBV20-1	15	.	few	TRBJ2-1	TGCAGTGCTAGAGGGGTGGAGGGGTTGGGTAATGAGCAGTTCTTC	CSARGVEGLGNEQFF
TRBV20-1	13	.	.	TRBJ2-7	TGCAGTGCTAGAGTGGACGGAATCAACGAGCAGTACTTC	CSARVDGINEQYF
TRBV12-3/TRBV12-4	12	.	.	TRBJ2-7	TGTGCCAGCTCCGGGGTTGGGAACGAGCAGTACTTC	CASSGVGNEQYF
TRBV5-1	14	.	.	TRBJ1-3	TGCGCCAGCCGGGACGGCGGCTCTGGAAACACCATATATTTT	CASRDGGSGNTIYF
TRBV7-8	12	.	few	TRBJ1-2	TGTGCCAGCAGCTTTAAGGGAGATGGCTACACCTTC	CASSFKGDGYTF
TRBV12-3/TRBV12-4	16	TRBD1	.	TRBJ2-3	TGTGCCAGCAGTTTAGGAGGTTGGACAGGGCGAGATACGCAGTATTTT	CASSLGGWTGRDTQYF
TRBV15	17	.	.	TRBJ2-1	TGTGCCACCAGCCCCGGCAGGGCTGTCAGCTCCTACAATGAGCAGTTCTTC	CATSPGRAVSSYNEQFF
TRBV12-3/TRBV12-4	18	TRBD1	.	TRBJ2-1	TGTGCCAGCAGTTCGGGGACAGGGGGTTACGGATGGGGGAATGAGCAGTTCTTC	CASSSGTGGYGWGNEQFF
TRBV20-1	11	.	.	TRBJ1-2	TGCAGTGCAATGGTCCCGCGGGGCTACACCTTC	CSAMVPRGYTF
TRBV20-1	15	TRBD1	many	TRBJ1-1	TGCAGTGCTAGAGATCGAGACAGGGGAAGCACTGAAGCTTTCTTT	CSARDRDRGSTEAFF
TRBV29-1	15	TRBD2	many	TRBJ2-3	TGCAGCGTTGATTCGGGACTAGCCTCCACAGATACGCAGTATTTT	CSVDSGLASTDTQYF
TRBV5-1	14	TRBD1	many	TRBJ1-1	TGCGCCAGCAGCTGGGAGACAGGGCGGACTGAAGCTTTCTTT	CASSWETGRTEAFF
TRBV5-1	16	TRBD1	few	TRBJ2-7	TGCGCCAGCAGCAAACTTAGGACAGGGGAAGGCTACGAGCAGTACTTC	CASSKLRTGEGYEQYF
TRBV5-5	16	.	.	TRBJ1-5	TGTGCCAGCAGCTTGGAAGGGGAGGGGGGCAATCAGCCCCAGCATTTT	CASSLEGEGGNQPQHF
TRBV30	15	.	few	TRBJ2-5	TGTGCCTGGAGCTTCGGGGGAGGTTGGGGAGAGACCCAGTACTTC	CAWSFGGGWGETQYF
TRBV9	15	.	.	TRBJ2-6	TGTGCCAGCAGCGTGGCAGAACCCGGGGCCAACGGCCTGACTTTC	CASSVAEPGANGLTF
TRBV18	13	.	.	TRBJ1-5	TGTGCCAGCTCACCCAACAGGAATCAGCCCCAGCATTTT	CASSPNRNQPQHF
TRBV5-1	16	TRBD1	.	TRBJ2-1	TGCGCCAGCAGCTTGGTGTCAGGGGGTTTGGTGAATGAGCAGTTCTTC	CASSLVSGGLVNEQFF
TRBV7-3	14	TRBD2	.	TRBJ2-1	TGTGCCAGCAGCCCCGGAGGAGCGGGAGGAGAGCAGTTCTTC	CASSPGGAGGEQFF
TRBV7-2	16	.	.	TRBJ2-7	TGTGCCAGCAGCAAGGACAGCCTTATGGGGATCTACGAGCAGTACTTC	CASSKDSLMGIYEQYF
TRBV5-1	14	.	.	TRBJ1-1	TGCGCCAGCAAGTCAGGGGATCTCGGCACTGAAGCTTTCTTT	CASKSGDLGTEAFF
TRBV7-8	16	.	.	TRBJ2-7	TGTGCCAGCAGCCCCAGGGAGGACCCAAGCTCCTACGAGCAGTACTTC	CASSPREDPSSYEQYF
TRBV20-1	14	.	.	TRBJ2-3	TGCAGTGCTAGAGGGCGGCGGAGACCAGATACGCAGTATTTT	CSARGRRRPDTQYF
TRBV5-1	16	TRBD2	.	TRBJ2-1	TGCGCCAGCAGCTTGGCCGTACTAGCGGGAGTCAATGAGCAGTTCTTC	CASSLAVLAGVNEQFF
TRBV20-1	13	TRBD1	.	TRBJ1-1	TGCAGTGCCCGGGACAGGGGGCAATTTGAAGCTTTCTTT	CSARDRGQFEAFF
TRBV20-1	11	.	.	TRBJ2-1	TGCAGTGCTACTCCTTCCAATGAGCAGTTCTTC	CSATPSNEQFF
TRBV19	10	.	.	TRBJ2-7	TGTGCCCGGGAAGGCTACGAGCAGTACTTC	CAREGYEQYF
TRBV9	14	TRBD2	few	TRBJ2-1	TGTGCCAGCAGCGTACTAGCGGGAGAAAGTGAGCAGTTCTTC	CASSVLAGESEQFF
TRBV29-1	16	TRBD2	few	TRBJ2-1	TGCAGCGCCGGACTAGCGGGAGGCCAATCCTACAATGAGCAGTTCTTC	CSAGLAGGQSYNEQFF
TRBV5-6	16	TRBD1	.	TRBJ2-5	TGTGCCAGCAGCTTGGCCGCAGGGGGCCGGGTAGAGACCCAGTACTTC	CASSLAAGGRVETQYF
TRBV11-3	17	TRBD1	.	TRBJ1-5	TGTGCCAGCAGCCACTATTCCGGGACAGCTCCTCATCAGCCCCAGCATTTT	CASSHYSGTAPHQPQHF
TRBV10-3	13	.	.	TRBJ2-3	TGTGCCATCAGTGAAGGGGCCACAGATACGCAGTATTTT	CAISEGATDTQYF
TRBV6-2/TRBV6-3	15	TRBD1	.	TRBJ1-5	TGTGCCAGCAGTAACAGGGGCGCGAGCAATCAGCCCCAGCATTTT	CASSNRGASNQPQHF
TRBV27	10	.	.	TRBJ1-2	TGTGCCAGCTGGGGGGCGGGCTACAGCTTC	CASWGAGYSF
TRBV7-7	16	.	few	TRBJ2-5	TGTGCTAGCAGCTTAGGCGGGGTCCCTGGAGGAGAGACCCAGTACTTC	CASSLGGVPGGETQYF
TRBV5-1	15	.	.	TRBJ1-3	TGCGCCAGCAGCTTAGGCCGGAGCTCTGGAAACACCATATATTTT	CASSLGRSSGNTIYF
TRBV6-2/TRBV6-3	15	.	many	TRBJ1-5	TGTGCCAGCAGTCTCCTTATAGGGTATGGTCAGCCCCAGCATTTT	CASSLLIGYGQPQHF
TRBV19	14	.	few	TRBJ2-7	TGTGCCAGTAGTTACGGGGCGACAGGAAGCGAGCAGTACTTC	CASSYGATGSEQYF
TRBV20-1	15	.	few	TRBJ2-3	TGCAGTGCTAGAGATCTTCCAGGGGTACCAGATACGCAGTATTTT	CSARDLPGVPDTQYF
TRBV7-2	14	.	many	TRBJ2-3	TGTGCCAGCAGCACTCCCCTTTTCACAGATACGCAGTATTTT	CASSTPLFTDTQYF
TRBV29-1	14	.	few	TRBJ2-5	TGCAGCGTTGAGTTGGTCGTGGGCCAAGAGACCCAGTACTTC	CSVELVVGQETQYF
TRBV7-9	14	.	many	TRBJ1-2	TGTGCCAGCAGCTTGCAGGCGATTAACTATGGCTACACCTTC	CASSLQAINYGYTF
TRBV6-1	14	.	few	TRBJ2-1	TGTGCCAGCAGCCGTTATTTCTCCTACAATGAGCAGTTCTTC	CASSRYFSYNEQFF
TRBV5-1	16	TRBD1	.	TRBJ1-1	TGCGCCAGCAGCTCCCGACAGGGGAATAAAAGCACTGAAGCTTTCTTT	CASSSRQGNKSTEAFF
TRBV12-3/TRBV12-4	14	.	few	TRBJ1-4	TGTGCCAGCACCCACAGCAGCTTTAATGAAAAACTGTTTTTT	CASTHSSFNEKLFF
TRBV20-1	14	.	few	TRBJ2-3	TGCAGTGCTAGCATTATTTCCTCCACAGATACGCAGTATTTT	CSASIISSTDTQYF
TRBV12-3/TRBV12-4	14	TRBD1	few	TRBJ1-1	TGTGCCAGCACCACAATTAGGGGGCTTTCTGAAGCTTTCTTT	CASTTIRGLSEAFF
TRBV7-8	17	.	few	TRBJ2-1	TGTGCCAGCAGTCTTGGGGGTAGCAGCGGCTCCTACAATGAGCAGTTCTTC	CASSLGGSSGSYNEQFF
TRBV5-1	14	.	few	TRBJ2-2	TGCGCCAGCAGCTTGTACCAGGTCACCGGGGAGCTGTTTTTT	CASSLYQVTGELFF
TRBV6-1	13	TRBD1	.	TRBJ2-5	TGTGCCAGCAGTACAGGGGTCCGGGAGACCCAGTACTTC	CASSTGVRETQYF
TRBV4-1	13	.	few	TRBJ1-1	TGCGCCAGCAGCTCCGGCTTGGTCACTGAAGCTTTCTTT	CASSSGLVTEAFF
TRBV5-1	14	.	few	TRBJ2-7	TGCGCCAGCAGCCCGGTTCGGGGGGCGGGGGAGCAGTACTTC	CASSPVRGAGEQYF
TRBV28	13	TRBD1	.	TRBJ2-1	TGTGCCAGCGGGACAGGGGCCCACAATGAGCAGTTCTTC	CASGTGAHNEQFF